The clone carrying this T cell receptor beta chain has only a few counts. Its antigen is as yet unknown. As for the donors, each was a healthy bone marrow donor. Trimming shortened V by 3 bases and J by 2 bases, and 11 bases separated the two germline ends. The CDR3 length is 15 residues. Germline CDR1 and CDR2: SGHAT and FQNNGV. The PCR ran on 60 Vbeta and 13 Jbeta primers. Repertoires were generated with immunoSEQ multiplex PCR, while TCRdb's copy carries only in-frame clones and drops some. The data show under 200,000 clones, 76% seen once. This sample was taken from a study of cytomegalovirus exposure and HLA in healthy donors. Study overall: One earlier analysis, a look at 180 million or so T cells, found about 110 million unique TCR beta sequences. Unique TCRs from HLA-typed donors, 80 million to 100 million of them, were held in an early data release. General study results and limits: TCR beta chain V- and J-gene trimming was linked, in a later analysis, to a missense variant in DCLRE1C.

Source material: PBMCs. The genes are TRBV11-2 and TRBJ1-3, with no clear D. This receptor was identified in a female donor in good health and CMV-seronegative. The chain's CDR3 is CASSFGGITGNTIYF. The CDR3 bases are TGTGCCAGCAGCTTTGGAGGGATTACTGGAAACACCATATATTTT.